These T cell receptor beta chains were read from a single sample in a study of blood T cell repertoires in COVID-19. Sequenced by immunoSEQ multiplex PCR; TCRdb stores in-frame clones only, minus some. Seen here are about 190,000 clones, nearly 90% observed once, and the top ten hold approximately 21%. The sequenced sample consisted of peripheral blood. The receptors derive from a man aged 55 to 70 with active or convalescent COVID-19. Each CDR3 is given with its conserved first and last residue. The order of the fields is D gene, J gene, CDR3 length, V gene, clone size, CDR3 protein, CDR3 DNA. D genes are given only for firm matches. Size is stated for part of the rows, as once, few or many counts, or as a class when the clone is expanded.

>.|TRBJ2-4|15|TRBV7-9|.
CASSLAAGTKNIQYF
TGTGCCAGCAGCTTAGCGGCAGGGACCAAAAACATTCAGTACTTC
>TRBD1|TRBJ1-5|14|TRBV6-6|.
CASSSGGQWQPQHF
TGTGCCAGCAGCTCAGGGGGCCAGTGGCAGCCCCAGCATTTT
>TRBD1|TRBJ2-7|16|TRBV7-9|few
CASSPLTGQGGYEQYF
TGTGCCAGCAGCCCGCTGACGGGACAGGGGGGATACGAGCAGTACTTC
>.|TRBJ1-1|11|TRBV29-1|.
CSAEDSTEAFF
TGCAGCGCCGAGGACAGCACTGAAGCTTTCTTT
>TRBD2|TRBJ2-1|17|TRBV5-6|.
CASSRGLAASSYNEQFF
TGTGCCAGCAGCCGGGGACTAGCGGCGAGCTCCTACAATGAGCAGTTCTTC
>TRBD1|TRBJ1-2|15|TRBV5-4|.
CASSLGQGALYGYTF
TGTGCCAGCAGCTTGGGACAGGGGGCGTTATATGGCTACACCTTC
>.|TRBJ1-4|14|TRBV28|few
CASSGGGTNEKLFF
TGTGCCAGCAGTGGGGGGGGAACTAATGAAAAACTGTTTTTT
>TRBD1|TRBJ1-2|14|TRBV5-1|.
CASSLSRTGDGYTF
TGCGCCAGCAGCTTGAGTCGGACAGGGGATGGCTACACCTTC
>.|TRBJ2-3|15|TRBV18|.
CASSPDAGSTDTQYF
TGTGCCAGCTCACCGGACGCGGGGAGCACAGATACGCAGTATTTT
>.|TRBJ1-2|14|TRBV6-5|.
CASSYSPVNYGYTF
TGTGCCAGCAGTTACTCGCCAGTTAACTATGGCTACACCTTC
>TRBD2|TRBJ2-3|15|TRBV9|.
CASSVYRGGTDTQYF
TGTGCCAGCAGCGTATATCGGGGGGGGACAGATACGCAGTATTTT
>.|TRBJ2-3|16|TRBV3-1/TRBV3-2|.
CASSPDKPPSRHTQYF
TGTGCCAGCAGCCCAGATAAGCCTCCATCTAGACATACGCAGTATTTT
>TRBD1|TRBJ2-1|15|TRBV5-1|.
CASSIGDREGHEQFF
TGCGCCAGCAGCATAGGGGACAGGGAGGGGCATGAGCAGTTCTTC
>TRBD2|TRBJ2-1|16|TRBV9|.
CASSPSGLAAYNEQFF
TGTGCCAGCAGCCCCTCTGGGCTAGCGGCCTACAATGAGCAGTTCTTC
>TRBD1|TRBJ1-1|14|TRBV3-1/TRBV3-2|.
CASSRGGRNTEAFF
TGTGCCAGCAGCCGAGGGGGCAGGAACACTGAAGCTTTCTTT
>.|TRBJ1-2|13|TRBV5-4|.
CASSLDSNYGYTF
TGTGCCAGCAGCTTGGACAGCAACTATGGCTACACCTTC
>.|TRBJ2-7|14|TRBV20-1|once
CSASLPGATYEQYF
TGCAGTGCTAGTCTTCCAGGGGCAACCTACGAGCAGTACTTC
>.|TRBJ2-1|13|TRBV7-3|once
CASSLDSSGEQFF
TGTGCCAGCAGCCTTGACTCTTCAGGGGAGCAGTTCTTC
>TRBD1|TRBJ1-4|16|TRBV18|few
CASSPSEGQGNEKLFF
TGTGCCAGCTCACCAAGCGAAGGACAGGGTAATGAAAAACTGTTTTTT
>.|TRBJ1-6|14|TRBV13|.
CASSLRRDNSPLHF
TGTGCCAGCAGCTTACGACGGGATAATTCACCCCTCCACTTT
>.|TRBJ2-5|16|TRBV5-1|.
CASSLASLGARETQYF
TGCGCCAGCAGCTTGGCCAGTCTGGGGGCGCGGGAGACCCAGTACTTC
>TRBD1|TRBJ1-2|16|TRBV9|.
CASSGGGPKNNYGYTF
TGTGCCAGCAGCGGAGGGGGCCCGAAGAATAACTATGGCTACACCTTC
>.|TRBJ1-2|14|TRBV29-1|.
CSVEVPGAGYGYTF
TGCAGCGTTGAAGTTCCAGGGGCCGGTTATGGCTACACCTTC
>.|TRBJ1-4|15|TRBV7-9|few
CASSLGVGVIEKLFF
TGTGCCAGCAGCTTAGGAGTTGGAGTTATTGAAAAACTGTTTTTT
>TRBD1|TRBJ1-2|15|TRBV5-4|many
CASIGTDHLGYGYTF
TGTGCCAGCATCGGGACAGACCATTTAGGGTATGGCTACACCTTC
>.|TRBJ1-1|13|TRBV3-1/TRBV3-2|.
CASSQARNTEAFF
TGTGCCAGCAGCCAAGCCCGGAACACTGAAGCTTTCTTT
>TRBD1|TRBJ2-7|14|TRBV5-1|.
CASYKGTAPYEQYF
TGCGCCAGCTACAAGGGGACAGCCCCCTACGAGCAGTACTTC
>.|TRBJ1-4|12|TRBV4-1|once
CASSLGGEKLFF
TGCGCCAGCAGCCTCGGGGGTGAAAAACTGTTTTTT
>TRBD1|TRBJ2-7|15|TRBV5-1|.
CASSLGGTGPYEQYF
TGCGCCAGCAGCTTGGGTGGGACAGGCCCCTACGAGCAGTACTTC
>TRBD1|TRBJ1-1|18|TRBV9|few
CASSVGVGSGQGTREAFF
TGTGCCAGCAGCGTAGGTGTCGGTTCGGGACAGGGGACGAGAGAAGCTTTCTTT
>.|TRBJ1-1|12|TRBV21-1|.
CATRTGGTEAFF
TGTGCCACCAGGACAGGGGGCACTGAAGCTTTCTTT
>TRBD2|TRBJ2-7|18|TRBV2|.
CASSVAASGGPSSYEQYF
TGTGCCAGCAGTGTGGCGGCTAGCGGGGGGCCAAGCTCCTACGAGCAGTACTTC
>TRBD1|TRBJ2-6|15|TRBV6-5|.
CASSNRGLGANVLTF
TGTGCCAGCAGTAACAGGGGGCTCGGGGCCAACGTCCTGACTTTC
>TRBD2|TRBJ2-3|15|TRBV2|.
CASSASGGPTDTQYF
TGTGCCAGCAGTGCTAGCGGGGGGCCCACAGATACGCAGTATTTT
>.|TRBJ2-5|15|TRBV9|.
CASSVEGRGEETQYF
TGTGCCAGCAGCGTAGAAGGCCGGGGTGAAGAGACCCAGTACTTC
>TRBD1|TRBJ2-5|13|TRBV2|.
CASTGGPLETQYF
TGTGCCAGCACAGGGGGCCCCTTAGAGACCCAGTACTTC
>.|TRBJ1-1|16|TRBV18|.
CASSPPGAGPNTEAFF
TGTGCCAGCTCACCACCGGGGGCAGGACCGAACACTGAAGCTTTCTTT
>TRBD1|TRBJ2-1|15|TRBV5-6|.
CASSLGGVGYNEQFF
TGTGCCAGCAGCTTAGGGGGCGTAGGCTACAATGAGCAGTTCTTC
>TRBD1|TRBJ1-1|16|TRBV5-1|.
CASSLVATGGTTEAFF
TGCGCCAGCAGCTTGGTCGCCACAGGGGGAACCACTGAAGCTTTCTTT
>TRBD1|TRBJ1-2|14|TRBV19|.
CASSISPGGHGYTF
TGTGCCAGTAGTATTAGTCCAGGGGGCCATGGCTACACCTTC
>TRBD1|TRBJ2-7|14|TRBV6-5|.
CASKRQGGEGEQYF
TGTGCCAGCAAACGACAGGGCGGAGAAGGCGAGCAGTACTTC
>.|TRBJ1-5|14|TRBV2|.
CASQDSYSNQPQHF
TGTGCCAGCCAAGACAGTTATAGCAATCAGCCCCAGCATTTT
>TRBD1|TRBJ1-2|13|TRBV2|.
CASSSLGGHGYTF
TGTGCCAGCAGCTCTCTAGGGGGCCATGGCTACACCTTC
>.|TRBJ1-6|19|TRBV2|.
CASKASEIPQHSYNSPLHF
TGTGCCAGCAAGGCCTCGGAGATCCCCCAGCACTCCTATAATTCACCCCTCCACTTT
>.|TRBJ2-1|16|TRBV5-5|once
CASSFGAGIGYNEQFF
TGTGCCAGCAGCTTTGGGGCGGGGATTGGGTACAATGAGCAGTTCTTC
>TRBD1|TRBJ1-2|15|TRBV10-3|.
CAISESTGGSRGYTF
TGTGCCATCAGTGAGTCAACAGGGGGAAGTCGAGGCTACACCTTC
>.|TRBJ2-1|16|TRBV6-2/TRBV6-3|.
CASSYPAGAGYNEQFF
TGTGCCAGCAGTTATCCCGCGGGGGCCGGCTACAATGAGCAGTTCTTC
>.|TRBJ2-5|14|TRBV5-1|few
CASSFDSEQETQYF
TGCGCCAGCAGCTTTGACAGCGAGCAAGAGACCCAGTACTTC
>TRBD2|TRBJ2-3|16|TRBV18|.
CASSPSGEAQPDTQYF
TGTGCCAGCTCTCCTAGCGGGGAGGCCCAACCAGATACGCAGTATTTT
>.|TRBJ1-1|14|TRBV7-9|.
CASSFRGPYAEAFF
TGTGCCAGCAGCTTCAGGGGACCCTATGCTGAAGCTTTCTTT
>TRBD1|TRBJ1-3|14|TRBV29-1|few
CSVTGTGDGNTIYF
TGCAGCGTGACCGGGACAGGAGACGGAAACACCATATATTTT
>.|TRBJ1-6|14|TRBV10-2|.
CASSDIGRGSPLHF
TGCGCCAGCAGTGATATTGGGCGGGGCTCACCCCTCCACTTT